This note documents a single T cell receptor beta chain sequence. Sequencing used immunoSEQ multiplex PCR; TCRdb keeps in-frame clones, though not all of them. The table shows some 130,000 clones, with less than 90% occurring only once. This sample stems from a study of blood T cell repertoires in COVID-19. The wider study: From T cells, B-cell-depleted T cells, or PBMCs came the material, which was cDNA or gDNA.

The sequencing sample was made of peripheral blood. The TCR comes from a woman younger than 45 who had recovered from COVID-19.

In nucleotides, the CDR3 is TGTGCCACCAGTGATTTGCATGACACCGGGGAGCTGTTTTTT. Protein: CATSDLHDTGELFF. The genes are TRBV24-1 and TRBJ2-2; D gene unclear. The CDR3 consists of 14 residues. Germline V CDR1 and CDR2: KGHDR, SFDVKD. Trimming cost V 0 bases and J 3 bases, with 4 bases left between them.